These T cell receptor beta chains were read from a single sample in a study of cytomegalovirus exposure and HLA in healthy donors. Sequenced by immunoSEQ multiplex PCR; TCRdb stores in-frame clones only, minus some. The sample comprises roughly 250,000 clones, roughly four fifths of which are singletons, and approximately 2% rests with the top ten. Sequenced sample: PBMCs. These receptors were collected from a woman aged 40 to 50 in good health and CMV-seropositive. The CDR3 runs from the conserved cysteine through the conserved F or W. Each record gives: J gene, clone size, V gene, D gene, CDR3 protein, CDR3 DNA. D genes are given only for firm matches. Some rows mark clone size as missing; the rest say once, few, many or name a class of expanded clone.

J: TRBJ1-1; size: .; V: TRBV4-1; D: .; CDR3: CASSQDRGSTEAFF; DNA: TGCGCCAGCAGCCAAGATCGGGGTAGTACTGAAGCTTTCTTT
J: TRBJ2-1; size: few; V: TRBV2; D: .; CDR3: CASSASFAVEQFF; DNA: TGTGCCAGCAGTGCCAGTTTTGCCGTTGAGCAGTTCTTC
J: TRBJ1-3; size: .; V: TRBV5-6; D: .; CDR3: CASSFWTASGNTIYF; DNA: TGTGCCAGCAGCTTTTGGACAGCCTCTGGAAACACCATATATTTT
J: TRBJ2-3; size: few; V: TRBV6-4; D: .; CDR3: CASSPSAFTLDTQYF; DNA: TGTGCCAGCAGCCCAAGCGCCTTCACTTTGGATACGCAGTATTTT
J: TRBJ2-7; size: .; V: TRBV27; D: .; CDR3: CASSNQGWNYEQYF; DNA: TGTGCCAGCAGTAATCAGGGGTGGAACTACGAGCAGTACTTC
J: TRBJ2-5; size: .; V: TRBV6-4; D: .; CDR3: CASSREREETQYF; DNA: TGTGCCAGCAGTAGAGAGCGGGAAGAGACCCAGTACTTC
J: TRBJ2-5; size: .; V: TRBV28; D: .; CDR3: CASSLSGQYQETQYF; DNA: TGTGCCAGCAGTTTAAGTGGACAGTATCAAGAGACCCAGTACTTC
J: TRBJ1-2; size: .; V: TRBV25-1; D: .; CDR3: CASSEWVGAGNYGYTF; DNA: TGTGCCAGCAGTGAATGGGTAGGGGCCGGAAACTATGGCTACACCTTC
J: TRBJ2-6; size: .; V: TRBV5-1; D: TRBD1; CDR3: CASSRERDSSGANGLTF; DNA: TGCGCCAGCAGCCGCGAACGGGACAGCTCTGGGGCCAACGGCCTGACTTTC
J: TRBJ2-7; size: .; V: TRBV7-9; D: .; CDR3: CASSSDGLSYEQYF; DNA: TGTGCCAGCAGCTCGGACGGACTGTCCTACGAGCAGTACTTC
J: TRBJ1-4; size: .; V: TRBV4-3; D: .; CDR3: CASSQATGGTPNEKLFF; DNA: TGCGCCAGCAGCCAAGCTACGGGGGGGACCCCTAATGAAAAACTGTTTTTT
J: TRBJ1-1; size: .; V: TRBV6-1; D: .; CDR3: CASLVHQDHTEAFF; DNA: TGTGCCAGCCTCGTCCATCAGGATCACACTGAAGCTTTCTTT
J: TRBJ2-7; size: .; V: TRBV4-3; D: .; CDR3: CASSQEGTYEQYF; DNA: TGCGCCAGCAGCCAAGAGGGGACTTACGAGCAGTACTTC
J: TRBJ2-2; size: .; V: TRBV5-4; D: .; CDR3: CASSSVKRPSTGELFF; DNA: TGTGCCAGCAGCTCGGTCAAGCGACCCTCCACCGGGGAGCTGTTTTTT
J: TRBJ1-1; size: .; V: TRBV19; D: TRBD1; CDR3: CASSIFPGQGPMNTEAFF; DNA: TGTGCCAGTAGTATTTTCCCGGGACAGGGTCCTATGAACACTGAAGCTTTCTTT
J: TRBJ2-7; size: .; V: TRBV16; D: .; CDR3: CASSQSAGLHEQYF; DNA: TGTGCCAGCAGCCAATCGGCAGGGCTCCACGAGCAGTACTTC
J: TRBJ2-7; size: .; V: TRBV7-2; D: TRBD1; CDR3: CASSFSGGDEQYF; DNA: TGTGCCAGCAGCTTTTCAGGGGGCGACGAGCAGTACTTC
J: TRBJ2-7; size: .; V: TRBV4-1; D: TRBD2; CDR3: CASSQDWVGGGNSYEQYF; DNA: TGCGCCAGCAGCCAAGATTGGGTGGGGGGGGGTAACTCCTACGAGCAGTACTTC
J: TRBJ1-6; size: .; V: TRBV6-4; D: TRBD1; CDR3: CASSSTGVNSPLHF; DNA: TGTGCCAGCAGTTCCACAGGGGTAAATTCACCCCTCCACTTT
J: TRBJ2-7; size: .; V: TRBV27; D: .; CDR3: CASRPPGQTYEQYF; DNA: TGTGCCAGCAGACCACCGGGACAAACCTACGAGCAGTACTTC
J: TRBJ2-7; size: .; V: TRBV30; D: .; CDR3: CAWSRTVEQYF; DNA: TGTGCCTGGAGTAGAACAGTAGAACAGTACTTC
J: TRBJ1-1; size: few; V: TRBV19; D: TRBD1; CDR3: CASRNRDRNTEAFF; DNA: TGTGCCAGTAGGAACCGGGACAGGAACACTGAAGCTTTCTTT
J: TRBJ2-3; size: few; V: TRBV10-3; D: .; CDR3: CAISESEGSAQYF; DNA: TGTGCCATCAGTGAGTCTGAAGGGAGTGCGCAGTATTTT
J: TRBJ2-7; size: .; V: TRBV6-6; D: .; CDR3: CASSYHTGLSSYEQYF; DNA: TGTGCCAGCAGTTATCACACAGGATTAAGCTCCTACGAGCAGTACTTC
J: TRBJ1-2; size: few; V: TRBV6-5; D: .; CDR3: CASSYGGNYGYTF; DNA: TGTGCCAGCAGTTACGGCGGGAACTATGGCTACACCTTC
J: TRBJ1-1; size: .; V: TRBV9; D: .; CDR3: CASSVASGNTEAFF; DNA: TGTGCCAGCAGCGTAGCGTCGGGTAACACTGAAGCTTTCTTT
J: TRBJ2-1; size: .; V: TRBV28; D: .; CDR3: CASRRVYNEQFF; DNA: TGTGCCAGCAGGAGGGTTTACAATGAGCAGTTCTTC
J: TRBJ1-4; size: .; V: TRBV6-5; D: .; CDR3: CASSYSNMAVEKLFF; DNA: TGTGCCAGCAGTTACTCGAACATGGCAGTTGAAAAACTGTTTTTT
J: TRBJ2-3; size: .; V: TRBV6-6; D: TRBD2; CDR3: CASTPGGLAADTQYF; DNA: TGTGCCAGCACCCCGGGGGGACTAGCCGCAGATACGCAGTATTTT
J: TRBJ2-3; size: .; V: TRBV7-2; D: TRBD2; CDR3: CASSPRPLAGPTDTQYF; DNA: TGTGCCAGCAGCCCCCGACCACTAGCGGGCCCCACAGATACGCAGTATTTT
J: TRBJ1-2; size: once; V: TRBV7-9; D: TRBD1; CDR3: CASSLGGTGVRGYTF; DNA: TGTGCCAGCAGCTTAGGAGGGACAGGGGTCCGTGGCTACACCTTC
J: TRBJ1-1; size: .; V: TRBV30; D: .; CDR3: CAWSVLGITNTEAFF; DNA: TGTGCCTGGAGTGTACTCGGGATAACGAACACTGAAGCTTTCTTT
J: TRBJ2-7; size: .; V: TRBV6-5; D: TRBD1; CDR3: CASSYSDRGYEQYF; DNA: TGTGCCAGCAGTTACTCCGACAGGGGCTACGAGCAGTACTTC
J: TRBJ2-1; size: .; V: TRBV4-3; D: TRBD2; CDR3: CASSQEGLAVQSSYNEQFF; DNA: TGCGCCAGCAGCCAAGAGGGACTAGCGGTCCAGAGCTCCTACAATGAGCAGTTCTTC
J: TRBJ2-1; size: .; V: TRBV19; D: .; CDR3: CASSILFREQFF; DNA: TGTGCCAGTAGTATATTATTCCGTGAGCAGTTCTTC
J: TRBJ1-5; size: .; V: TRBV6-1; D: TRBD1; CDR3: CASSASGGSQPQHF; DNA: TGTGCCAGCAGTGCCTCAGGGGGCTCCCAGCCCCAGCATTTT
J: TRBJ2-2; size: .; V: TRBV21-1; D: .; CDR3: CATPTSGARELFF; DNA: TGTGCCACCCCGACTAGCGGTGCGAGGGAGCTGTTTTTT
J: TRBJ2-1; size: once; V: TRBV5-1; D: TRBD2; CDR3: CASSLSRRELSNEQFF; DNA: TGCGCCAGCAGCTTGTCAAGGCGGGAGCTCTCAAATGAGCAGTTCTTC
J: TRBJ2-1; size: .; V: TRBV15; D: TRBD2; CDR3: CATARTSGSSASYNEQFF; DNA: TGTGCCACCGCCCGGACTAGCGGGAGTTCTGCCTCCTACAATGAGCAGTTCTTC
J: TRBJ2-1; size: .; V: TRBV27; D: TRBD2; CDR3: CASRPGLAGGEQFF; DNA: TGTGCCAGCAGACCTGGACTAGCGGGAGGTGAGCAGTTCTTC
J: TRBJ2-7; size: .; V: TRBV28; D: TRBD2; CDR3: CASSSRTSGRTKSYEQYF; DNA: TGTGCCAGCAGTTCGAGGACTAGCGGGAGGACTAAAAGCTACGAGCAGTACTTC
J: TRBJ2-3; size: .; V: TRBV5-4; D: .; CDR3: CASSFGGRRTDTQYF; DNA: TGTGCCAGCAGCTTTGGGGGGAGACGGACAGATACGCAGTATTTT
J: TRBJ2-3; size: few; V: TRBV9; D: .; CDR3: CASSVSGSTDTQYF; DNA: TGTGCCAGCAGCGTCTCCGGGAGCACAGATACGCAGTATTTT
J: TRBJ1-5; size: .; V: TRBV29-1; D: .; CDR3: CSVEGGTGCHQPQHF; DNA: TGCAGCGTTGAGGGGGGTACAGGTTGCCATCAGCCCCAGCATTTT
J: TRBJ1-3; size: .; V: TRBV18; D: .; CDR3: CASSPMRVPGNTIYF; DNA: TGTGCCAGCTCACCGATGAGGGTCCCAGGAAACACCATATATTTT
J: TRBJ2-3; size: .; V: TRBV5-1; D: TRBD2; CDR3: CASSNSGTSGGTDTQYF; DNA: TGCGCCAGCAGCAACTCCGGGACTAGCGGAGGCACAGATACGCAGTATTTT
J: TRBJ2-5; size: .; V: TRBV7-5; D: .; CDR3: CVRSLASETQYF; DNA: TGTGTCAGAAGCTTAGCAAGCGAGACCCAGTACTTC
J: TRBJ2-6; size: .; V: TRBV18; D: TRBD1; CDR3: CASSPYTTGGSGANVLTF; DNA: TGTGCCAGCTCACCCTACACGACAGGGGGCTCTGGGGCCAACGTCCTGACTTTC
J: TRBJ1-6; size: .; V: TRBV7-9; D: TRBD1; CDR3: CASRKTGGEDNSPLHF; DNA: TGTGCCAGCAGGAAGACAGGGGGCGAGGATAATTCACCCCTCCACTTT
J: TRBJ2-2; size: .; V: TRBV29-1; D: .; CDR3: CSVGPTWATNTGELFF; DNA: TGCAGCGTTGGTCCCACCTGGGCTACGAACACCGGGGAGCTGTTTTTT
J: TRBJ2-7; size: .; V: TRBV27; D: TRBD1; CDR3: CASSLRGPWDDEQYF; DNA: TGTGCCAGCAGTTTAAGGGGGCCTTGGGATGACGAGCAGTACTTC
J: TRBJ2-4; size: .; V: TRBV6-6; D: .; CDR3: CASRMTDAKNIQYF; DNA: TGTGCCAGCAGAATGACAGATGCCAAAAACATTCAGTACTTC
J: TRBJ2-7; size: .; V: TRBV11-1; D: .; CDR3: CASSSTPAGYEQYF; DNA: TGTGCCAGCAGTTCTACGCCGGCGGGCTACGAGCAGTACTTC
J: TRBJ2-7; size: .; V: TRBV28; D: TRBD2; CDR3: CASSSIPRFSGSYEQYF; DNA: TGTGCCAGCAGTTCCATTCCCCGCTTCAGCGGGAGCTACGAGCAGTACTTC
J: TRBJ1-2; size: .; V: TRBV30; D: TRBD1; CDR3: CACYRGLGYGYTF; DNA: TGTGCCTGTTACAGGGGGCTGGGCTATGGCTACACCTTC
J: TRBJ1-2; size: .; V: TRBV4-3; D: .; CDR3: CASSQNQGLYGYTF; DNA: TGCGCCAGCAGCCAAAATCAGGGCCTCTATGGCTACACCTTC
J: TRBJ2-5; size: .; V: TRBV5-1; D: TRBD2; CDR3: CASSPGASGQETQYF; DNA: TGCGCCAGCAGCCCAGGGGCTAGCGGGCAAGAGACCCAGTACTTC
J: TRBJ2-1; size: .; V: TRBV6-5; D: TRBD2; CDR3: CASNRLAEPYNEQFF; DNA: TGTGCCAGCAACCGACTAGCGGAACCGTACAATGAGCAGTTCTTC
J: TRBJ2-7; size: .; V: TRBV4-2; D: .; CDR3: CASSQEAGTYEQYF; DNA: TGTGCCAGCAGCCAAGAGGCGGGGACCTACGAGCAGTACTTC